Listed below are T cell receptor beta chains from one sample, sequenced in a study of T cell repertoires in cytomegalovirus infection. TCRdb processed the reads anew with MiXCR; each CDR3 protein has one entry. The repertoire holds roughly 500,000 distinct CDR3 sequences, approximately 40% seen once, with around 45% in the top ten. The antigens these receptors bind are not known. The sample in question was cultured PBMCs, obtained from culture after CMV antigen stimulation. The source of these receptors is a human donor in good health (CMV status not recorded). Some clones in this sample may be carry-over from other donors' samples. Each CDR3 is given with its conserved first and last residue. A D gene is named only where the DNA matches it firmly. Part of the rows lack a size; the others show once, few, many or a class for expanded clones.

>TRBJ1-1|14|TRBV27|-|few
CASNTLRGSTEAFF
TGTGCCAGCAACACCCTCAGGGGCAGCACTGAAGCTTTCTTT
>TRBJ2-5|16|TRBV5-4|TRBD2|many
CASSPGLAGGQETQYF
TGTGCCAGCAGCCCCGGACTAGCGGGAGGCCAAGAGACCCAGTACTTC
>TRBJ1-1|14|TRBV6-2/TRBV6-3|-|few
CASSYTRLRTEAFF
TGTGCCAGCAGTTACACGAGGCTTCGAACTGAAGCTTTCTTT
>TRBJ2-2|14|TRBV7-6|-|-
CASSLVSVVGELFF
TGTGCCAGCAGCTTAGTCTCCGTCGTCGGGGAGCTGTTTTTT
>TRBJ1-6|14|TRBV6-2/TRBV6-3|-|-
CASSFGSLGSPLHF
TGTGCCAGCAGTTTCGGCTCCCTGGGTTCACCCCTCCACTTT
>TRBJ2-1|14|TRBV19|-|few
CASSIMVRDNEQFF
TGTGCCAGTAGTATAATGGTTAGAGACAATGAGCAGTTCTTC
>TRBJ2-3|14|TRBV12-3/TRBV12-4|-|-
CASSLDGAIDTQYF
TGTGCCAGCAGTTTAGATGGGGCAATAGATACGCAGTATTTT
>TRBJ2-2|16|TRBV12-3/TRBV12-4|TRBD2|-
CASSLVLAGHTGELFF
TGTGCCAGCAGTTTGGTCCTAGCGGGCCACACCGGGGAGCTGTTTTTT
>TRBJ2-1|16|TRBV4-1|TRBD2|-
CASSRGPQRGNNEQFF
TGCGCCAGCAGCCGGGGCCCTCAGCGGGGAAACAATGAGCAGTTCTTC
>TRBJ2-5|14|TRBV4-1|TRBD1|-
CASSQEDRGGTQYF
TGCGCCAGCAGCCAAGAGGACAGGGGAGGGACCCAGTACTTC
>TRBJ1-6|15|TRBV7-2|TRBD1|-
CANSLRTGLNSPLHF
TGTGCCAACAGCTTAAGGACAGGGCTGAATTCACCCCTCCACTTT
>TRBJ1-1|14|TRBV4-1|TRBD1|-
CASSQPDRALEAFF
TGCGCCAGCAGCCAACCGGACAGGGCCCTTGAAGCTTTCTTT
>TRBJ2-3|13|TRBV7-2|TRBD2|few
CASKAGATDTQYF
TGTGCCAGCAAAGCGGGAGCCACAGATACGCAGTATTTT
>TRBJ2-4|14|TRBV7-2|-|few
CASSQSYGVNIQYF
TGTGCCAGCAGTCAGTCGTACGGTGTCAACATTCAGTACTTC
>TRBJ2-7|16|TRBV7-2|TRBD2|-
CASSLGLAGALYEQYF
TGTGCCAGCAGCTTAGGCCTAGCGGGGGCCCTATACGAGCAGTACTTC
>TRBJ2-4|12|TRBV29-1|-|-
CSVRVGGDIQYF
TGCAGCGTAAGAGTAGGTGGGGACATTCAGTACTTC
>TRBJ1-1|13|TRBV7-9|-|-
CASSLGVGREAFF
TGTGCCAGCAGCTTAGGGGTCGGGCGTGAAGCTTTCTTT
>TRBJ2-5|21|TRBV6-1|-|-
CASSEAFAGTAWSIYQETQYF
TGTGCCAGCAGTGAAGCCTTCGCGGGTACAGCTTGGTCGATTTACCAAGAGACCCAGTACTTC
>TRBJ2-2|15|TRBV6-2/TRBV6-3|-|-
CATRRDPAYTGELFF
TGTGCCACCAGACGGGACCCAGCGTACACCGGGGAGCTGTTTTTT
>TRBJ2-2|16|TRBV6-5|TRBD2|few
CASSRTSGLNTGELFF
TGTGCCAGCAGCCGGACTAGCGGCCTGAACACCGGGGAGCTGTTTTTT
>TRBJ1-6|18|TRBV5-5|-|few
CASSLAGDRRDYNSPLHF
TGTGCCAGCAGCTTGGCGGGGGATAGACGCGACTATAATTCACCCCTCCACTTT
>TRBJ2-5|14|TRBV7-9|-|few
CASLPQRGMETQYF
TGTGCCAGCCTTCCCCAGAGGGGTATGGAGACCCAGTACTTC
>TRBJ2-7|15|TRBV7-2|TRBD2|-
CASSSSGGALYEQYF
TGTGCCAGCAGCTCTAGCGGGGGGGCTTTGTACGAGCAGTACTTC
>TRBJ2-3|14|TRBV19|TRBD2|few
CASIQRGETDTQYF
TGTGCCAGTATTCAGCGGGGAGAAACAGATACGCAGTATTTT
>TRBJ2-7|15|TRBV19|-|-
CASSIRDGASYEQYF
TGTGCCAGTAGTATCCGCGACGGGGCATCCTACGAGCAGTACTTC
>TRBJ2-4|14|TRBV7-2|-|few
CASSPGYAKNIQYF
TGTGCCAGCTCCCCTGGGTATGCCAAAAACATTCAGTACTTC
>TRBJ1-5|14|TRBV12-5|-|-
CASGLELRLSAQHF
TGTGCTAGTGGTTTAGAACTTCGACTGTCGGCCCAGCATTTT
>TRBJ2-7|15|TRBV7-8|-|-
CASSLAWTVGDEQYF
TGTGCCAGCAGCTTAGCCTGGACAGTAGGGGACGAGCAGTACTTC
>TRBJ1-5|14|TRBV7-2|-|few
CASSLRDGNQPQHF
TGTGCCAGCAGCCTCAGGGATGGCAATCAGCCCCAGCATTTT
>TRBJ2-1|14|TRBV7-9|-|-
CASSPRGARDEQFF
TGTGCCAGCAGCCCGCGTGGTGCCCGGGATGAGCAGTTCTTC
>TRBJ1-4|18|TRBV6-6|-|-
CASSYSRGTGTTNEKLFF
TGTGCCAGCAGTTACTCTCGAGGAACAGGGACAACTAATGAAAAACTGTTTTTT
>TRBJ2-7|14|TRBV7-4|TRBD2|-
CASSPTSGTHEQYF
TGTGCCAGCAGCCCCACTAGCGGGACCCACGAGCAGTACTTC
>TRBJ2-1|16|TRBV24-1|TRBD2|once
CATSSSSGESYNEQFF
TGTGCCACCAGTTCCTCCAGCGGGGAGTCCTACAATGAGCAGTTCTTC
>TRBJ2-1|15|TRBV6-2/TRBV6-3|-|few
CASTNRESSYNEQFF
TGTGCCAGCACCAACAGGGAAAGCTCCTACAATGAGCAGTTCTTC
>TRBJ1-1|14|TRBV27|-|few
CASSRRGRNTEAFF
TGTGCCAGCAGTCGACGGGGACGGAACACTGAAGCTTTCTTT
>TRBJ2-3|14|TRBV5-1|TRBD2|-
CASSLLAVGDTQYF
TGCGCCAGCAGCCTACTAGCGGTTGGAGATACGCAGTATTTT
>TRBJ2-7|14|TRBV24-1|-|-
CATSDSGQNYEQYF
TGTGCCACCAGTGATAGCGGACAGAACTACGAGCAGTACTTC
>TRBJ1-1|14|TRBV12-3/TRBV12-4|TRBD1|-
CASSLDRTNTEAFF
TGTGCCAGCAGTTTGGACAGGACTAACACTGAAGCTTTCTTT
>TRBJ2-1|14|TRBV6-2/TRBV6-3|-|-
CASSYPRPTNEQFF
TGTGCCAGCAGTTACCCCCGGCCCACCAATGAGCAGTTCTTC
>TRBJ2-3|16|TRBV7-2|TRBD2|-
CASRPASGRGPDTQYF
TGTGCCAGCAGACCAGCCAGCGGGAGGGGCCCAGATACGCAGTATTTT
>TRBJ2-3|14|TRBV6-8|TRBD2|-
CASSWGLASDTQYF
TGTGCCAGCAGTTGGGGACTAGCGTCCGATACGCAGTATTTT
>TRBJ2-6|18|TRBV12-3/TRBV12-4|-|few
CASSFPQGRSSGANVLTF
TGTGCCAGCAGTTTTCCACAGGGTAGAAGCTCTGGGGCCAACGTCCTGACTTTC
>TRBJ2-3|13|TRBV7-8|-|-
CASSLVGTRAQYF
TGTGCCAGCAGCTTAGTAGGGACCCGGGCGCAGTATTTT
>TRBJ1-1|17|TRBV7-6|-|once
CASSLALHQTQNTEAFF
TGTGCCAGCAGCTTAGCGCTTCATCAGACACAGAACACTGAAGCTTTCTTT
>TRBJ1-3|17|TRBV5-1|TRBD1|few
CASSLAGTASSGNTIYF
TGCGCCAGCAGCTTGGCCGGGACAGCGAGCTCTGGAAACACCATATATTTT
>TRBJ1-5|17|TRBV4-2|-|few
CASSQLPPGISNQPQHF
TGTGCCAGCAGCCAACTCCCCCCAGGGATCAGCAATCAGCCCCAGCATTTT
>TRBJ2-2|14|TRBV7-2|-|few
CASSLDRAAGELFF
TGTGCCAGCAGCTTAGACAGGGCGGCCGGGGAGCTGTTTTTT
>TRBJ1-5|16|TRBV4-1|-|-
CASSHDTGYSNQPQHF
TGCGCCAGCAGCCACGACACTGGATATAGCAATCAGCCCCAGCATTTT
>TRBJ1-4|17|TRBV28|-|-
CASSHTPWGGLGEKLFF
TGTGCCAGCAGTCACACCCCCTGGGGGGGGCTCGGTGAAAAACTGTTTTTT
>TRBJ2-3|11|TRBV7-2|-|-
CASTGTDTQYF
TGTGCCAGCACGGGCACAGATACGCAGTATTTT
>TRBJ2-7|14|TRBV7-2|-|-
CASSLTDPPHEQYF
TGTGCCAGCAGCTTAACGGACCCGCCCCACGAGCAGTACTTC
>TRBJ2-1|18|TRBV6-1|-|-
CASSAQGRGAALYNEQFF
TGTGCCAGCAGTGCACAGGGCCGGGGGGCCGCCCTTTACAATGAGCAGTTCTTC
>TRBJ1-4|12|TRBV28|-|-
CASKATNEKLFF
TGTGCCAGCAAGGCAACTAATGAAAAACTGTTTTTT
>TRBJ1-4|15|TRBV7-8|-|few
CASSLVLATNEKLFF
TGTGCCAGCAGCTTAGTCCTTGCAACTAATGAAAAACTGTTTTTT
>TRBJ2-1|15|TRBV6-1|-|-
CASSEEQDPYNEQFF
TGTGCCAGCAGTGAAGAACAGGACCCCTACAATGAGCAGTTCTTC